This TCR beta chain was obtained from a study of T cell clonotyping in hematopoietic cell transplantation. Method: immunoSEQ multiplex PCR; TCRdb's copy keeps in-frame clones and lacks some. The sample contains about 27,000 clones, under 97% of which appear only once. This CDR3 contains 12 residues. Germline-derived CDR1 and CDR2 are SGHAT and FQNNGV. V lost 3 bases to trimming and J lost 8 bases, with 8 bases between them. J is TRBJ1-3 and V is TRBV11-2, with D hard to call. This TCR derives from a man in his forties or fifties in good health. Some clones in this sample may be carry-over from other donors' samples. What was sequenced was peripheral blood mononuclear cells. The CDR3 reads CASSFIADTIYF. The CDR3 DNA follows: TGTGCCAGCAGCTTCATCGCGGACACCATATATTTT.